This T cell receptor (beta chain) originates from a study of T cell responses to AZD1222 COVID-19 vaccine. Findings and caveats of the study: Close to half of all spike-specific TCRs reportedly target regions of the variants that are unmutated. Spike-specific TCR breadth and depth went up after people got two AZD1222 doses.

Concerning this clone itself: Its target is unknown.

After removal of 3 bases from V and 3 bases from J, the junction contained 3 bases not matched to a gene. The CDR3 contains 15 residues. CDR1 is KGHSH, CDR2 LQKENI, per germline. TCRdb's copy holds only in-frame clones and misses some; the assay was immunoSEQ multiplex PCR. The data show 90,000 to 110,000 clones, with roughly 91% seen just once and 9.1% held by the top ten. The sequences come from peripheral blood, collected on day 0 of AZD1222 vaccination. The rearrangement joins TRBV18 to TRBJ2-5; 11 bases fit TRBD2. This TCR came from an adult in good health. The CDR3: CASSPGSGREETQYF. CDR3 coding DNA: TGTGCCAGCTCACCGGGTAGCGGGAGGGAAGAGACCCAGTACTTC.